One sample yielded the 7 T cell receptor beta chains listed below, sequenced in a study of T cells after yellow fever vaccination. TCRdb re-derived calls from the 5' RACE reads in MiXCR, one entry per CDR3 protein. The sample includes fewer than 450,000 distinct CDR3 sequences, about 4% of them seen just once. Sample: PBMCs, taken 5 days after the yellow fever booster vaccination. The receptors shown here come from a man aged 18 to 30 who received the YFV17D yellow fever vaccine.

This clonotype was detected many times. This chain uses TRBV10-2 with TRBJ2-2; 9 nucleotides agree with TRBD2. The CDR3 totals 16 residues. Germline values: CDR1 WSHSY, CDR2 SAAADI. J was trimmed by 6 bases and V by 0 bases; bases with no gene match: 5. CDR3 DNA sequence: TGCGCCAGCAGTGAGTCGCTAGCGGGGATCCCCGGGGAGCTGTTTTTT. It encodes CASSESLAGIPGELFF.

This clonotype has a count of ten or more. The chain links TRBV5-1 to TRBJ2-2, with D maybe TRBD1 (5 bases). Deletions cut 5 bases from V and 0 bases from J, with 11 bases between. Germline CDR1 is SGHRS and CDR2 is YFSETQ. This CDR3 is 15 amino acids long. CDR3 DNA: TGCGCCAGCAGAAAGGAGACAGCGAACACCGGGGAGCTGTTTTTT. It encodes CASRKETANTGELFF.

Many counts were recorded for this clonotype. The chain couples TRBV20-1 to TRBJ2-7; D remains unclear. CDR3 size: 12 residues. V was clipped by 0 bases and J by 4 bases, with 7 bases between them. Germline CDR1 DFQATT, CDR2 SNEGSKA (reference sequence). The CDR3 DNA sequence: TGCAGTGCTAGAGAGGGCCAGTACGAGCAGTACGTC. This gives the protein CSAREGQYEQYV.

The chain combines TRBV7-2 with TRBJ1-2, with 11 nucleotides matching TRBD1. The CDR3 totals 15 residues. Germline trimming cut 5 bases from V and 5 bases from J; bases unmatched to any gene: 7. CDR1 SGHTA and CDR2 FQGNSA come from the germline V gene. CDR3 sequence reads: CASSGGQGAWYGYTF. As DNA, the CDR3 is TGTGCCAGCAGCGGCGGACAGGGGGCTTGGTATGGCTACACCTTC.

This clonotype came up a few times. The gene calls are TRBV20-1 and TRBJ2-3; possibly TRBD1 for D (6 bases). CDR1 and CDR2 from the germline V gene are DFQATT and SNEGSKA (reference sequence). The CDR3 extends over 17 amino acids. Between the trimmed V and J ends, which lost 1 base and 0 bases, there was a span of 17 bases. In DNA, the CDR3 is TGCAGTGCTAGAGTTCCCCAGGGGCGGGTTAGCACAGATACGCAGTATTTT. As protein: CSARVPQGRVSTDTQYF.

This clonotype was seen at least ten times. The V and J genes are TRBV7-2 and TRBJ2-5; TRBD2 aligns across 8 bases. Per the germline V gene, CDR1 is SGHTA and CDR2 is FQGNSA. This CDR3 is 13 amino acids long. V dropped 5 bases and J dropped 9; count of bases not matched to a gene: 8. Written as DNA, the CDR3 is TGTGCCAGCAGCGATCCGGGACTAGGGTCCCAGTACTTC. It encodes CASSDPGLGSQYF. Together with reference TRBV7-2 and TRBJ2-5, the CDR3 gives the full variable domain: GAGVSQSPSNKVTEKGKDVELRCDPISGHTALYWYRQSLGQGLEFLIYFQGNSAPDKSGLPSDRFSAERTGGSVSTLTIQRTQQEDSAVYLCASSDPGLGSQYFGPGTRLLVL.

The chain uses TRBV19 and TRBJ1-6; 9 bases map to TRBD1. CDR1 is LNHDA, CDR2 SQIVND, per germline (reference sequence). The CDR3 is made up of 18 amino acids. V lost 7 bases and J lost 0; bases outside the gene matches: 10. The CDR3 is CASTATGGRGSYNSPLHF. In DNA, the CDR3 is TGTGCCAGTACCGCTACAGGGGGCAGGGGCTCCTATAATTCACCCCTCCACTTT.